Shown below are 8 T cell receptor beta chains from a single sample sequenced in a study of blood T cells in healthy people across ages. Together with a sample-barcoded 5' primer, a J-beta primer mix was included in a second PCR lasting about 7 to 11 cycles. TCRdb reanalysed the 5' RACE reads using MiXCR and keeps one entry per CDR3 protein. Of 1.5 million to 2 million distinct CDR3 sequences detected, 49% appear once; the ten largest clones hold more than 2%. The sequenced sample was blood. Receptor source: a woman aged 40 to 55 in good health.

The gene calls are TRBV9 and TRBJ2-7; a possible D gene is TRBD1 (5 bases). The CDR3 has 16 residues. Between the trimmed V and J ends, which lost 0 bases and 1 base, there was a span of 14 bases. From germline, CDR1 is SGDLS and CDR2 YYNGEE. CDR3 DNA: TGTGCCAGCAGCGTAGGGGTTCAGGGTACATCCTACGAGCAGTACTTC. It specifies CASSVGVQGTSYEQYF.

This clonotype was detected only a few times. This chain uses TRBV7-2 with TRBJ2-3; 11 bases match TRBD2. V was pared by 4 bases and J by 4 bases, with 19 bases of the junction left unmatched. Per germline, CDR1 SGHTA and CDR2 FQGNSA. The CDR3 totals 20 residues. CDR3 sequence reads: CASSSPLITGTSGRADTQYF. CDR3 DNA: TGTGCCAGCAGCTCACCTCTGATAACCGGGACTAGCGGCAGAGCAGATACGCAGTATTTT.

The chain recombines TRBV7-2 with TRBJ1-2; TRBD1 matches 7 bases. Germline V lookup: CDR1 SGHTA, CDR2 FQGNSA. The CDR3 totals 14 residues. Trimming took 3 bases from V and 7 from J; bases not matched to a gene: 8. The CDR3 here is CASSFTTGSGGYTF. The DNA of the CDR3 is TGTGCCAGCAGCTTTACGACAGGGTCGGGTGGCTACACCTTC.

The rearrangement joins TRBV2 to TRBJ2-4, with 7 bases fitting TRBD1. The CDR3 is made up of 14 amino acids. Per germline, CDR1 SNHLY and CDR2 FYNNEI. V was pared by 7 bases and J by 6 bases, with 9 bases of the junction left unmatched. CDR3 coding DNA: TGTGCCAGCAAGTCCGCCGGGACAGCAAACATTCAGTACTTC. Its protein product is CASKSAGTANIQYF. The variable domain in full, completed from reference TRBV2 and TRBJ2-4, reads EPEVTQTPSHQVTQMGQEVILRCVPISNHLYFYWYRQILGQKVEFLVSFYNNEISEKSEIFDDQFSVERPDGSNFTLKIRSTKLEDSAMYFCASKSAGTANIQYFGAGTRLSVL.

The chain couples TRBV7-2 to TRBJ2-5; D is possibly TRBD1 (5 bases). This CDR3 region has 15 residues. Deletions cut 11 bases from V and 5 bases from J, with 24 bases between. Germline assignment: CDR1 SGHTA and CDR2 FQGNSA. CDR3: CARNKDRQFGETQYF. The CDR3 DNA reads as TGTGCCCGCAATAAGGATAGACAGTTTGGGGAGACCCAGTACTTC.

This clonotype was detected a few times. A junction end diverges from the germline sequence, so it may reflect a read error. The chain carries TRBV29-1 and TRBJ2-5; the D gene is possibly TRBD2 (7 bases). Germline CDR1 reads SQVTM; CDR2 reads ANQGSEA. CDR3 length: 14 residues. CDR3 nucleotide sequence: TGCAGCGTTGCCCGCGGGGGCCCCCAAGAGACCCAGTACTTT. This gives the protein CSVARGGPQETQYF.

The gene calls are TRBV6-6 and TRBJ2-3; D is undetermined. This CDR3 has 11 residues. V was pared by 8 bases and J by 6 bases, with 9 bases between. The germline CDR1 and CDR2 sequences are MNHNY and SVGAGI (reference sequence). In DNA, the CDR3 is TGTGCCAGCGCGATTTCGGATACGCAGTATTTT. It codes for CASAISDTQYF.

The rearrangement joins TRBV11-1 to TRBJ1-2, with TRBD1 matching over 11 bases. With 4 bases clipped from V and 7 bases from J, the junction kept 8 bases outside the gene matches. The CDR3 runs to 15 residues. Germline CDR1 and CDR2: SGHAT and FQDESV (reference sequence). CDR3 sequence: CASSWSPGQGVGYTF. CDR3 sequence (DNA): TGTGCCAGCAGCTGGAGTCCGGGACAGGGGGTTGGCTACACCTTC.